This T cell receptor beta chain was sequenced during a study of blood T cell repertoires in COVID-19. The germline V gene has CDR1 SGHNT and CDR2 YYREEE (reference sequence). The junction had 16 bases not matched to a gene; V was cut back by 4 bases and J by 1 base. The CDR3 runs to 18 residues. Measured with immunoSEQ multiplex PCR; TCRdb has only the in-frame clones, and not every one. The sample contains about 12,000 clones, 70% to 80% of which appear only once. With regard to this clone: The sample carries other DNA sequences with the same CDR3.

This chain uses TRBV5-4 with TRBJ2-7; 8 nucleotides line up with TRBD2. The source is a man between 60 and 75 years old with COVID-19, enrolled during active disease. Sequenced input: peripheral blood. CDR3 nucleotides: TGTGCCAGCAGCCCCCGGGGTGGGACGGCGGGGGGATCCTACGAGCAGTACTTC. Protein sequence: CASSPRGGTAGGSYEQYF.